Ten or more counts support the clone carrying this T cell receptor beta chain. Its antigen is undetermined. TCRdb's table, derived via immunoSEQ multiplex PCR, lists solely in-frame clones and lacks some. The specimen gives 3,000 or so clones without singletons; the ten biggest hold less than 35%. These data come from a study of T cells after posttransplantation cyclophosphamide. Study results and limitations: Recipient CMV seropositivity and CMV reactivation strongly tracked TRB clonality.

Cyclophosphamide on days +3 and +4 followed busulfan-fludarabine conditioning and a marrow graft. Trimming stripped 5 bases from V and 0 bases from J, with 11 bases between. Germline CDR1 reads MDHEN; CDR2 reads SYDVKM. The CDR3 is made up of 15 amino acids. The TCR sequence derives from a female patient aged 50 to 65 who received an allogeneic stem cell transplant from a related donor, was CMV-positive, and had no GVHD. A subset of T cells may come from the graft donor. The gene calls are TRBV28 and TRBJ1-5, with a possible D match to TRBD1 (5 bases). The sample consisted of PBMCs, taken after allogeneic stem cell transplant with posttransplant cyclophosphamide. As DNA, the CDR3 is TGTGCCAGCAGTCCCGACAGTTATAGCAATCAGCCCCAGCATTTT. It yields the protein CASSPDSYSNQPQHF.